This T cell receptor (beta chain) originates from a study of blood T cell repertoires in COVID-19. In the study overall: Spain, Italy and the United States supplied samples that represented acute and convalescent COVID-19. PBMCs, B-cell-depleted T cells, or T cells provided the cDNA or gDNA that made up the material.

The CDR3 covers 11 residues. Trimming cost V 6 bases and J 3 bases, with 4 bases left between them. As originally analysed: From reference gene primer amplification, estimates of nucleated cell counts were derived. Clones were sequenced by immunoSEQ multiplex PCR, and TCRdb holds only the in-frame ones, with some missing. V and J calls and clone size are given by that table; D and trimming were obtained from the DNA. This table holds about 200,000 clones, roughly 88% found once. The sequence came from a man aged 55 to 70 with acute or convalescent COVID-19. The chain uses TRBV12-3 or TRBV12-4 and TRBJ2-3; D is unclear. The sequencing input was peripheral blood. The CDR3 DNA follows: TGTGCCAGCAGCCAAACAGATACGCAGTATTTT. This translates into CASSQTDTQYF.